These 23 T cell receptor beta chains originate from one sample sequenced in a study of OX40 agonist ivuxolimab in advanced cancers. Produced via immunoSEQ multiplex PCR; TCRdb's table is partial and in-frame only. The data hold about 77,000 clones, with roughly 87% observed a single time. The sequencing here drew on CD4+ or CD8+ T cells sorted from blood, taken in a trial of the OX40 agonist ivuxolimab. Receptors originate from an adult with an advanced solid tumor such as melanoma, head and neck, liver or kidney cancer.

The gene calls are TRBV18 and TRBJ2-1; 10 bases agree with TRBD2. Germline CDR1 is KGHSH and CDR2 is LQKENI. The CDR3 is made up of 17 amino acids. The trim removed 3 bases at V and 9 bases at J, leaving 14 bases unmatched. The DNA of the CDR3 is TGTGCCAGCTCACCTCAACCCAGCGGGGGGGGCCTGGGTGAGCAGTTCTTC. This encodes CASSPQPSGGGLGEQFF.

The V gene is TRBV2, the J gene TRBJ2-3; maybe TRBD2 (6 bases). The CDR3 has 14 residues. Trimming stripped 8 bases from V and 2 bases from J, with 14 bases between. Germline V CDR1 and CDR2: SNHLY, FYNNEI. Written as DNA, the CDR3 is TGTGCCAGCCAGGTTGAGCGGGTCACAGATACGCAGTATTTT. This codes for CASQVERVTDTQYF.

This clone appeared a few times. The V and J genes are TRBV9 and TRBJ1-6; no clear D. Deletions cut 0 bases from V and 6 bases from J, with 4 bases between. Germline lookup yields CDR1 SGDLS and CDR2 YYNGEE. This CDR3 contains 13 residues. The CDR3 reads CASSVALNSPLHF. CDR3 DNA: TGTGCCAGCAGCGTAGCTCTTAATTCACCCCTCCACTTT.

CDR3 amino acids: CASGLSASEDTQYF. CDR3 DNA: TGTGCCAGCGGGTTATCGGCTTCAGAAGATACGCAGTATTTT. The J gene is TRBJ2-3, the V gene TRBV5-6; D is uncertain. The germline V and J ends were trimmed by 7 bases and 5 bases, with 17 bases remaining between them. This CDR3 is built from 14 residues. From germline, CDR1 is SGHDT and CDR2 YYEEEE. Variable domain in full (rest from reference TRBV5-6 and TRBJ2-3): DAGVTQSPTHLIKTRGQQVTLRCSPKSGHDTVSWYQQALGQGPQFIFQYYEEEERQRGNFPDRFSGHQFPNYSSELNVNALLLGDSALYLCASGLSASEDTQYFGPGTRLTVL.

V and J are TRBV6-6 and TRBJ2-7; D is possibly TRBD1 or TRBD2 (5 bases each). V was shortened by 10 bases and J by 6 bases, with 10 bases between the two germline ends. The CDR3 consists of 10 residues. CDR1 is MNHNY and CDR2 is SVGAGI in the germline V gene (reference sequence). The CDR3 protein is CATSGLEQYF. The DNA of the CDR3 is TGTGCCACCTCGGGGCTCGAGCAGTACTTC.

The V call is TRBV7-2, the J call TRBJ2-3, with 7 bases aligning to TRBD2. Germline assignment: CDR1 SGHTA and CDR2 FQGNSA. This CDR3 region has 14 residues. Germline trimming cut 0 bases from V and 4 bases from J; bases unmatched to any gene: 1. Here the CDR3 reads CASSLAAGADTQYF. In nucleotides, the CDR3 is TGTGCCAGCAGCTTAGCGGCGGGGGCAGATACGCAGTATTTT. Full variable domain (outside the CDR3, taken from reference TRBV7-2 and TRBJ2-3): GAGVSQSPSNKVTEKGKDVELRCDPISGHTALYWYRQSLGQGLEFLIYFQGNSAPDKSGLPSDRFSAERTGGSVSTLTIQRTQQEDSAVYLCASSLAAGADTQYFGPGTRLTVL.

The chain has TRBV5-1 and TRBJ2-3, with TRBD2 as a possible D gene (7 bases). Germline lookup yields CDR1 SGHRS and CDR2 YFSETQ. The CDR3 runs to 16 residues. V was trimmed by 3 bases and J by 2 bases, leaving 16 bases between them. The CDR3 region has the DNA TGCGCCAGCAGCTCTAGTGGGGGGGGGCCCACAGATACGCAGTATTTT. Encoded protein: CASSSSGGGPTDTQYF.

The genes are TRBV14 and TRBJ2-3; D remains ambiguous. Germline V gives CDR1 SGHDN, CDR2 FVKESK. Deletions cut 8 bases from V and 7 bases from J, with 10 bases between. The CDR3 extends over 11 amino acids. The CDR3 DNA is TGTGCCAGCTCCGAGTCCCATACGCAGTATTTT. Its translation is CASSESHTQYF.

The chain links TRBV28 to TRBJ1-4; D remains ambiguous. This CDR3 is built from 14 residues. V was shortened by 6 bases and J by 0 bases, with 8 bases between the two germline ends. Germline V CDR1 and CDR2: MDHEN, SYDVKM. For the CDR3, the DNA is TGTGCCAGCAGGCGGGGATCAACTAATGAAAAACTGTTTTTT. It translates to CASRRGSTNEKLFF.

This clone was counted a single time. The chain recombines TRBV18 with TRBJ1-2, with D perhaps TRBD1 (5 bases). CDR3 length: 13 residues. Germline V lookup: CDR1 KGHSH, CDR2 LQKENI. The germline V and J ends were trimmed by 3 bases and 8 bases, with 13 bases remaining between them. The CDR3 here is CASSPPAGLGYTF. For the CDR3, the DNA is TGTGCCAGCTCACCGCCCGCAGGGCTCGGCTACACCTTC.

The gene calls are TRBV5-6 and TRBJ1-1; TRBD1 might be the D (5 bases). This CDR3 has 15 residues. Germline loops: CDR1 SGHDT, CDR2 YYEEEE. Trimming shortened V by 1 base and J by 4 bases, and 14 bases separated the two germline ends. As DNA, the CDR3 is TGTGCCAGCAGCTTGTTGATGCGGGGGAGCACTGAAGCTTTCTTT. This codes for CASSLLMRGSTEAFF.

This sequence joins TRBV6-1 and TRBJ2-1; unclear D gene. The CDR3 totals 11 residues. The germline gives CDR1 MNHNS, CDR2 SASEGT. Trimming cost V 6 bases and J 4 bases, with 4 bases left between them. The CDR3: CASRAYNEQFF. In nucleotides, the CDR3 is TGTGCCAGCAGGGCTTACAATGAGCAGTTCTTC.

This sequence joins TRBV11-2 and TRBJ2-1; tentatively, D is TRBD2 (6 bases). The V gene's germline CDR1 is SGHAT and CDR2 FQNNGV. V was trimmed by 5 bases and J by 7 bases, leaving 12 bases between them. The CDR3 sequence is 13 residues long. CDR3 sequence (DNA): TGTGCCAGCAGCCCCCATCTAGCGAATGAGCAGTTCTTC. It encodes CASSPHLANEQFF. Supplemented by reference TRBV11-2 and TRBJ2-1, the full variable domain reads EAGVAQSPRYKIIEKRQSVAFWCNPISGHATLYWYQQILGQGPKLLIQFQNNGVVDDSQLPKDRFSAERLKGVDSTLKIQPAKLEDSAVYLCASSPHLANEQFFGPGTRLTVL.

The CDR3 DNA reads TGTGCCAGCAGTGAGCGACAGGGAAGTCATGGCTACACCTTC. This sequence encodes CASSERQGSHGYTF. The chain recombines TRBV2 with TRBJ1-2; 7 bases align to TRBD1. The CDR3 loop spans 14 amino acids. CDR1 is SNHLY, CDR2 FYNNEI, per germline. J lost 6 bases, V lost 3 bases, and 7 bases had no gene match. The whole variable domain, remainder taken from reference TRBV2 and TRBJ1-2, is EPEVTQTPSHQVTQMGQEVILRCVPISNHLYFYWYRQILGQKVEFLVSFYNNEISEKSEIFDDQFSVERPDGSNFTLKIRSTKLEDSAMYFCASSERQGSHGYTFGSGTRLTVV.

Concerning this clone itself: Other DNA sequences in this sample translate to the same CDR3. The chain uses TRBV29-1 and TRBJ2-2; TRBD2 matches 9 bases. Germline V gene data show CDR1 as SQVTM and CDR2 as ANQGSEA. The CDR3 runs 16 residues. Trimming at V came to 5 bases and at J to 6 bases, leaving 13 bases not matched to a gene. DNA of the CDR3: TGCAGCGTTCCAAAACTCGCGGGGGGGCCAGCCGGGGAGCTGTTTTTT. Its translation is CSVPKLAGGPAGELFF.

The V and J genes are TRBV19 and TRBJ1-5; D uncertain. Germline CDR1 is LNHDA and CDR2 is SQIVND (reference sequence). The CDR3 has 15 residues. Trimming cost V 10 bases and J 6 bases, with 22 bases left between them. The CDR3 spells CATALAALGIQPQHF. The CDR3 bases are TGTGCCACCGCCCTGGCGGCTCTAGGGATTCAGCCCCAGCATTTT.

V and J are TRBV7-6 and TRBJ2-7, with TRBD2 matching over 11 bases. The germline gives CDR1 SGHVS, CDR2 FNYEAQ. The length of the CDR3 is 18 residues. V shed 0 bases, J shed 0 bases, and the junction held 7 bases outside the gene matches. The CDR3 sequence is CASSLAPTSGTGSYEQYF. CDR3 sequence (DNA): TGTGCCAGCAGCTTAGCCCCGACTAGCGGGACAGGCTCCTACGAGCAGTACTTC.

J is TRBJ1-1 and V is TRBV19, with 9 positions matching TRBD1. The CDR3 sequence is 13 residues long. With 5 bases clipped from V and 11 bases from J, the junction kept 9 bases outside the gene matches. Germline CDR1 reads LNHDA; CDR2 reads SQIVND (reference sequence). CDR3 residues: CASSPLGTGLAFF. The DNA of the CDR3 is TGTGCCAGTAGTCCATTAGGGACAGGGCTGGCTTTCTTT. The full variable domain, its missing parts supplied by reference TRBV19 and TRBJ1-1, is DGGITQSPKYLFRKEGQNVTLSCEQNLNHDAMYWYRQDPGQGLRLIYYSQIVNDFQKGDIAEGYSVSREKKESFPLTVTSAQKNPTAFYLCASSPLGTGLAFFGQGTRLTVV.

This clone was observed a few times. The rearrangement links TRBV5-1 to TRBJ2-7, with D possibly called TRBD1 or TRBD2 (5 bases each). The V and J ends lost 3 bases and 5 bases respectively, with 12 bases between them. From germline, CDR1 is SGHRS and CDR2 YFSETQ. The CDR3 sequence is 13 residues long. The DNA for the CDR3 is TGCGCCAGCAGCTCGGCAGGGACGGACGAGCAGTACTTC. Translation: CASSSAGTDEQYF.

V gene TRBV6-1 combines with J gene TRBJ2-7; D ambiguous. CDR1 is MNHNS, CDR2 SASEGT, per germline. The CDR3 totals 12 residues. V lost 7 bases and J lost 0, with 7 bases in between. The CDR3 DNA reads TGTGCCAGCAAACCAAGCTCCTACGAGCAGTACTTC. Protein: CASKPSSYEQYF.

Note on this clone: A far larger clone is just one base off, so this is likely a read error. The gene calls are TRBV28 and TRBJ2-7; D perhaps matches TRBD2 (6 bases). The V end lost 10 bases, the J end lost 6 bases, and 22 bases lay between the germline ends. This CDR3 contains 14 residues. CDR1 and CDR2 (germline): MDHEN, SYDVKM. CDR3 DNA sequence: TGTGCCACGGAGGGACCCCCCCGGGAATGCGAGCAGTACTTC. Amino acids: CATEGPPRECEQYF.

This clone has only one observation. V usage is TRBV19 and J usage is TRBJ1-5, with D hard to call. This CDR3 is built from 15 residues. V dropped 6 bases and J dropped 0 bases, with 12 bases sitting between them. In germline, CDR1 is LNHDA, CDR2 SQIVND (reference sequence). The CDR3 region is CASSVQTYSNQPQHF. CDR3 in DNA: TGTGCCAGTAGCGTACAGACTTATAGCAATCAGCCCCAGCATTTT. The full variable domain, in which reference TRBV19 and TRBJ1-5 provide the parts outside the CDR3, is DGGITQSPKYLFRKEGQNVTLSCEQNLNHDAMYWYRQDPGQGLRLIYYSQIVNDFQKGDIAEGYSVSREKKESFPLTVTSAQKNPTAFYLCASSVQTYSNQPQHFGDGTRLSIL.

The V call is TRBV9, the J call TRBJ1-1; D unclear. The CDR3 has 14 amino acids. Deletions cut 1 base from V and 5 bases from J, with 12 bases between. Germline V gives CDR1 SGDLS, CDR2 YYNGEE. Here the CDR3 reads CASSVPPEGTEAFF. CDR3 nucleotide sequence: TGTGCCAGCAGCGTACCCCCTGAAGGAACTGAAGCTTTCTTT. Looking up the rest from reference TRBV9 and TRBJ1-1 gives the full variable domain: DSGVTQTPKHLITATGQRVTLRCSPRSGDLSVYWYQQSLDQGLQFLIQYYNGEERAKGNILERFSAQQFPDLHSELNLSSLELGDSALYFCASSVPPEGTEAFFGQGTRLTVV.